Here is one T cell receptor (beta chain) with its context. The clone's antigen remains unknown. No clone much larger than this one lies a single base away; base qualities are absent. TCRbeta CDR3 regions were amplified from genomic DNA using the immunoSEQ Assay, a bias-controlled multiplex PCR. On the study's bioinformatics: The number of nucleated cells in each sample was estimated from the amplification of reference gene primers within the assay. To quantify the absolute abundance of each unique TCRbeta CDR3 rearrangement, sequence reads were collapsed and filtered. Productive Simpson clonality was computed per sample as the square root of Simpson's diversity index over productive rearrangements. As stored in TCRdb, this immuneACCESS dataset retains in-frame rearrangements with V and J assigned. A fraction of the clones does not appear; measured against another copy, unresolved V genes explain less than half of the discrepancy, and the remainder lacks a known reason. V, J and clone size reflect that table, while D and trimming were determined from the DNA. The sample records about 100,000 clones, 70% to 90% of which are singletons. The ten largest account for approximately 5.3% of the sample.

Collaborating institutions collected whole blood in K2EDTA tubes following their own protocols. For TCRbeta analysis, collaborator samples were shipped as frozen whole blood, as isolated PBMCs, or as DNA extracted from either sample type. These data belong to a study of blood T cell repertoires in COVID-19 (TCRdb year 2020). Broadly, across the study: Samples from collaborators originated in the United States, Italy and Spain and spanned both the acute and convalescent phases of COVID-19. Subjects who had been exposed to COVID-19, were actively infected with it, or had recovered from it provided the deeply sampled blood TCRbeta repertoires that made up the dataset. Nearly every sample came with metadata listing a de-identified subject ID, COVID-19 status, age in years and sex. The material from the prospective study consisted of cDNA or gDNA derived from T cells, B-cell-depleted T cells, or PBMCs. Where available, HLA class I and class II types were taken from metadata supplied by the sample provider and were not determined by assay-based typing. The samples were drawn from two sources: the first 160 participants of the ongoing ImmuneRACE study, and 1,000 to 1,500 subjects contributed by 6 global collaborators. A freely available public database, intended as a resource for researchers studying the immune response to SARS-CoV-2, is where the repertoires were released.

Via the germline V gene (reference sequence), CDR1 is SGHNT and CDR2 YYREEE. From cysteine to phenylalanine, the CDR3 is 16 amino acids long. The DNA shown is the 48-base CDR3, in frame from base 1. The germline ends are 17 bases apart after V is trimmed by 0 bases and J by 5 bases. General study outcomes and caveats: Clinical and demographic metadata were provided uncurated, with the amount varying by source and participant.

Sample: peripheral blood. The receptor was isolated from a human donor in a cohort sampled during active COVID-19. This chain is built from TRBV5-4 and TRBJ2-5; the D gene is possibly TRBD2, with 6 bases matching. The sequence in DNA is TGTGCCAGCAGCTTGGGAGCGGGCCGAGCTGTGGAGACCCAGTACTTC. Translation gives CASSLGAGRAVETQYF.